This TCR beta chain was identified in a study of cytomegalovirus exposure and HLA in healthy donors. This clone was recorded a few times. What it binds is unknown. From germline, CDR1 is LGHNA and CDR2 YNFKEQ. Trimming removed 4 bases from V and 6 bases from J, with 19 bases in between. The CDR3 contains 15 residues. General study findings and limits: In a later analysis, HLA-C alleles had the fewest associated TCRs, DRB1 alleles the most. For cytomegalovirus status, the classifier reportedly gave diagnoses with high specificity and sensitivity.

The PCR had 60 Vbeta and 13 Jbeta primers. This table comes from immunoSEQ multiplex PCR, and its TCRdb copy is limited to in-frame clones, with some not included. The sample lists around 200,000 clones, around 86% occurring once. This sequence was found in a man aged 50-60 years in good health and CMV-seronegative. The chain uses TRBV4-2 and TRBJ2-7; a weak D match, TRBD1 (6 bases). Material: PBMCs. DNA for the CDR3: TGTGCCAGCAGCCCGGGGCAGGACAGAGGCGCCGAGCAGTACTTC. Encoded protein: CASSPGQDRGAEQYF.